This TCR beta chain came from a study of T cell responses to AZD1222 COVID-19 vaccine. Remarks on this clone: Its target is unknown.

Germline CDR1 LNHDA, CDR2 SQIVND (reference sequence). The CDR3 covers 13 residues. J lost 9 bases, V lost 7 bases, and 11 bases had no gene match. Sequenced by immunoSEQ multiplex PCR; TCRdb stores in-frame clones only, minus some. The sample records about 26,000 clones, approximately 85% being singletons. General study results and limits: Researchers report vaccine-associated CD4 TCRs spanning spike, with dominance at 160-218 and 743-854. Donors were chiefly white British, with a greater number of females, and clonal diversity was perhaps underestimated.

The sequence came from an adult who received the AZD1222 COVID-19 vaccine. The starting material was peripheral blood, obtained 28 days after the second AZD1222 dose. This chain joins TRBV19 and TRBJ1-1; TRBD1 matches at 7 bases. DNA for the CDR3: TGTGCCAGTACCATACAGGGGAGCGGGAAAGCTTTCTTT. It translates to CASTIQGSGKAFF.